Shown below are 25 T cell receptor beta chains from a single sample sequenced in a study of shared clonotypes between healthy human individuals. Generated by immunoSEQ multiplex PCR, the TCRdb table keeps only in-frame clones and is missing some. This sample has 2 million to 2.5 million clones, with 90% to 95% found just once. Sequencing was carried out using naive CD4+ T cells from PBMCs. This sample's subset: CD45RA+ positively selected. All receptors come from a man aged 18 to 29 in good health. Some clones in this sample may be carry-over from other donors' samples.

The rearrangement uses TRBV14 and TRBJ2-3; D unresolved. With 2 bases removed from V and 5 bases from J, the gap between germline ends came to 8 bases. The CDR3 extends over 13 amino acids. Germline V gene lookup returns CDR1 SGHDN and CDR2 FVKESK. The CDR3 spells CASSQRMRDTQYF. The CDR3 coding sequence is TGTGCCAGCAGCCAACGTATGCGAGATACGCAGTATTTT.

V usage is TRBV7-3 and J usage is TRBJ1-5; 7 positions match TRBD1. This CDR3 has 15 amino acids. J was trimmed by 3 bases and V by 2 bases; bases with no gene match: 4. The germline V gene has CDR1 SGHTA and CDR2 FQGTGA. Here the CDR3 DNA reads TGTGCCAGCAGCTTACTTGGGACAGTCAATCAGCCCCAGCATTTT. Protein product: CASSLLGTVNQPQHF.

This clone was detected only once. CDR3 sequence: CASTGTGILNTEAFF. CDR3 nucleotide sequence: TGTGCCAGCACCGGGACAGGGATTCTGAACACTGAAGCTTTCTTT. This chain links TRBV2 with TRBJ1-1, with TRBD1 matching over 9 bases. The germline V gene encodes CDR1 SNHLY and CDR2 FYNNEI. CDR3 length equals 15 residues. J lost 0 bases, V lost 7 bases, and 6 bases had no gene match. The variable domain in full, completed from reference TRBV2 and TRBJ1-1, reads EPEVTQTPSHQVTQMGQEVILRCVPISNHLYFYWYRQILGQKVEFLVSFYNNEISEKSEIFDDQFSVERPDGSNFTLKIRSTKLEDSAMYFCASTGTGILNTEAFFGQGTRLTVV.

This clone was observed a single time. This chain links TRBV7-3 with TRBJ1-5; D not certain. Looked up from germline, CDR1 is SGHTA and CDR2 is FQGTGA. The CDR3 runs to 13 residues. V dropped 2 bases and J dropped 4 bases, with 6 bases sitting between them. DNA of the CDR3: TGTGCCAGCAGCTTATATGGGAATCAGCCCCAGCATTTT. Translated: CASSLYGNQPQHF.

This chain joins TRBV5-1 and TRBJ2-2; D might be TRBD1 (6 bases). Germline V gene data show CDR1 as SGHRS and CDR2 as YFSETQ. CDR3 size: 15 residues. With 1 base removed from V and 7 bases from J, the gap between germline ends came to 14 bases. The CDR3 is CASSLHIQGSGELFF. In nucleotides, the CDR3 is TGCGCCAGCAGCTTGCACATACAGGGCAGCGGGGAGCTGTTTTTT.

The rearrangement joins TRBV19 to TRBJ2-7; no definite D call. There are 15 residues in the CDR3. The ends were cut back, 3 bases at V and 0 bases at J, with 12 bases in the middle. CDR1 is LNHDA and CDR2 is SQIVND in the germline V gene (reference sequence). CDR3 region: CASSIVSTSSYEQYF. As DNA, the CDR3 is TGTGCCAGTAGTATTGTCTCTACGAGCTCCTACGAGCAGTACTTC.

V is TRBV27 and J is TRBJ1-1; 8 nucleotides line up with TRBD1. The ends lost 7 bases at V and 4 bases at J; junction bases unmatched: 11. This CDR3 is built from 15 residues. Germline lookup yields CDR1 MNHEY and CDR2 SMNVEV (reference sequence). CDR3 bases: TGTGCCAGCAACCAAAGGGGTACAGGGGGCACTGAAGCTTTCTTT. Translation: CASNQRGTGGTEAFF.

The chain carries TRBV5-1 and TRBJ1-2; 9 nucleotides match TRBD1. The CDR3 loop spans 14 amino acids. The V gene's germline CDR1 is SGHRS and CDR2 YFSETQ. V was pared by 4 bases and J by 4 bases, with 5 bases of the junction left unmatched. CDR3 DNA sequence: TGCGCCAGCAGCGGGGGACAGGGAGGCTATGGCTACACCTTC. This sequence encodes CASSGGQGGYGYTF.

A single count supports this clone. The J gene is TRBJ1-1, the V gene TRBV2, with unresolved D. The CDR3 is made up of 11 amino acids. CDR1 is SNHLY, CDR2 FYNNEI, per germline. Trimming pared 5 bases from V and 2 bases from J, leaving 3 bases between. CDR3 amino acids: CASSINTEAFF. The CDR3 DNA follows: TGTGCCAGCAGTATTAACACTGAAGCTTTCTTT.

The CDR3 is CASSLQAPTYEQYF. CDR3 DNA sequence: TGTGCCAGCAGTCTACAGGCGCCTACCTACGAGCAGTACTTC. The chain couples TRBV6-5 to TRBJ2-7, with a weak D call TRBD1 (5 bases). This CDR3 has 14 amino acids. Germline V gene lookup returns CDR1 MNHEY and CDR2 SVGAGI. V lost 5 bases and J lost 2, with 13 bases in between.

The gene calls are TRBV5-1 and TRBJ1-4, with D unresolved. Trimming cost V 4 bases and J 3 bases, with 13 bases left between them. CDR3 size: 15 residues. Germline V gene data show CDR1 as SGHRS and CDR2 as YFSETQ. CDR3 loop: CASSLGVGANEKLFF. CDR3 bases: TGCGCCAGCAGCCTTGGCGTAGGAGCTAATGAAAAACTGTTTTTT. The variable domain in full, completed from reference TRBV5-1 and TRBJ1-4, reads KAGVTQTPRYLIKTRGQQVTLSCSPISGHRSVSWYQQTPGQGLQFLFEYFSETQRNKGNFPGRFSGRQFSNSRSEMNVSTLELGDSALYLCASSLGVGANEKLFFGSGTQLSVL.

The V call is TRBV7-2, the J call TRBJ2-7; no clear D gene. This CDR3 spans 14 amino acids. CDR1 SGHTA and CDR2 FQGNSA come from the germline V gene. V was trimmed by 2 bases and J by 2 bases, leaving 10 bases between them. The CDR3 nucleotides are TGTGCCAGCAGCTTATCTGACGGCGCCTACGAGCAGTACTTC. Protein: CASSLSDGAYEQYF.

This clone has only one observation. The chain joins TRBV6-5 to TRBJ2-5; TRBD1 matches at 12 bases. CDR1 MNHEY and CDR2 SVGAGI come from the germline V gene. The CDR3 runs to 15 residues. J lost 5 bases, V lost 4 bases, and 5 bases had no gene match. CDR3 DNA: TGTGCCAGCAGTTTGGGACAGGGGGCTGTGGAGACCCAGTACTTC. This gives the protein CASSLGQGAVETQYF.

The chain has TRBV2 and TRBJ1-1; 8 positions match TRBD1. J lost 2 bases, V lost 7 bases, and 3 bases had no gene match. This CDR3 has 13 residues. Germline V CDR1 and CDR2: SNHLY, FYNNEI. CDR3 DNA: TGTGCCAGCAAACAGGGGGGAAACACTGAAGCTTTCTTT. This encodes CASKQGGNTEAFF.

This chain joins TRBV6-6 and TRBJ2-7, with no clear D. Germline lookup yields CDR1 MNHNY and CDR2 SVGAGI (reference sequence). Trimming removed 2 bases at V and 0 bases at J, with 8 bases between. The CDR3 is made up of 14 amino acids. CDR3 in amino acids: CASSYKGHSYEQYF. CDR3 bases: TGTGCCAGCAGTTACAAGGGTCACTCCTACGAGCAGTACTTC.

This sequence joins TRBV11-3 and TRBJ1-1; tentative D call: TRBD1 (6 bases). Trimming took 3 bases from V and 5 from J, leaving 10 bases between them. Germline lookup yields CDR1 SGHNT and CDR2 YENEEA. This CDR3 spans 13 amino acids. The CDR3 loop reads CASSFEQGTEAFF. The CDR3 DNA follows: TGTGCCAGCAGCTTTGAGCAGGGGACTGAAGCTTTCTTT.

This chain links TRBV28 with TRBJ1-6; weak D call: TRBD1 (5 bases). Germline V gene data show CDR1 as MDHEN and CDR2 as SYDVKM. Between the trimmed V and J ends, which lost 4 bases and 4 bases, there was a span of 14 bases. The CDR3 covers 16 residues. In DNA, the CDR3 is TGTGCCAGCAGTTGGGGTTATGACAGTTATAATTCACCCCTCCACTTT. This encodes CASSWGYDSYNSPLHF. Supplemented by reference TRBV28 and TRBJ1-6, the full variable domain reads DVKVTQSSRYLVKRTGEKVFLECVQDMDHENMFWYRQDPGLGLRLIYFSYDVKMKEKGDIPEGYSVSREKKERFSLILESASTNQTSMYLCASSWGYDSYNSPLHFGNGTRLTVT.

The V and J genes are TRBV7-8 and TRBJ2-1; 7 nucleotides match TRBD2. The CDR3 length is 16 residues. V lost 1 base, J lost 4 bases, and 7 bases stayed unmatched. The germline V gene has CDR1 SGHVS and CDR2 FQNEAQ. In DNA, the CDR3 is TGTGCCAGCAGCTTAGGGGTTCTAGCGGCGTACAATGAGCAGTTCTTC. Protein product: CASSLGVLAAYNEQFF.

In the case of this clone: Other nucleotide sequences in the sample specify the same CDR3. This chain links TRBV5-1 with TRBJ2-2, with 10 bases identical to TRBD2. This CDR3 is built from 16 residues. The germline V gene has CDR1 SGHRS and CDR2 YFSETQ. V was clipped by 4 bases and J by 0 bases; unmatched bases: 3. The CDR3 bases are TGCGCCAGCAGCCCCGGACTAGCGGCGAACACCGGGGAGCTGTTTTTT. The encoded protein is CASSPGLAANTGELFF.

The gene calls are TRBV7-8 and TRBJ2-1; tentatively, D is TRBD1 (5 bases). The CDR3 is 14 residues long. Per germline, CDR1 SGHVS and CDR2 FQNEAQ. Trimming cost V 5 bases and J 12 bases, with 20 bases left between them. CDR3 nucleotide sequence: TGTGCCAGCAGCCTCTCGGCCAGGGTCAAGGGGCAGTTCTTC. This gives the protein CASSLSARVKGQFF.

This clone was found once. The chain carries TRBV10-3 and TRBJ2-2, with TRBD2 matching over 11 bases. The trim removed 10 bases at V and 4 bases at J, leaving 8 bases unmatched. This CDR3 is 15 amino acids long. Germline CDR1 ENHRY, CDR2 SYGVKD. This CDR3 is CATRTTSGGTGELFF. The DNA of the CDR3 is TGTGCCACCCGAACCACTAGCGGGGGCACCGGGGAGCTGTTTTTT.

The chain employs TRBV28 and TRBJ2-5; unclear D gene. Trimming removed 2 bases from V and 5 bases from J, with 9 bases in between. The CDR3 runs to 13 residues. In germline, CDR1 is MDHEN, CDR2 SYDVKM. CDR3 in amino acids: CASSLPVRETQYF. CDR3 DNA sequence: TGTGCCAGCAGTTTACCCGTCCGGGAGACCCAGTACTTC.

J is TRBJ2-3 and V is TRBV5-4, with TRBD2 identical over 7 bases. The CDR3 is 18 amino acids. The V gene end was trimmed by 0 bases and the J gene end by 0 bases; junction bases not matched to a gene: 10. The germline gives CDR1 SGHNT, CDR2 YYREEE (reference sequence). The CDR3 loop is CASSLARGAAGSTDTQYF. CDR3 DNA sequence: TGTGCCAGCAGCTTGGCCCGGGGAGCAGCGGGGAGCACAGATACGCAGTATTTT.

This chain joins TRBV4-3 and TRBJ2-3; 10 nucleotides line up with TRBD2. Germline V gene sequence: CDR1 LGHNA, CDR2 YSLEER. The CDR3 extends over 19 amino acids. V lost 0 bases to trimming and J lost 0 bases; unmatched junction nucleotides: 9. The CDR3 region has the DNA TGCGCCAGCAGCCAAGAAGCTAGCGGGAGTCGGGCTAGCACAGATACGCAGTATTTT. Encoded protein: CASSQEASGSRASTDTQYF.

The CDR3 region is CATSRDVGEGYGYTF. For the CDR3, the DNA is TGTGCCACCAGCAGAGATGTGGGAGAAGGCTATGGCTACACCTTC. This chain joins TRBV15 and TRBJ1-2, with D hard to call. V gave up 0 bases and J gave up 4 bases, with 12 bases separating them. There are 15 residues in the CDR3. Germline V lookup: CDR1 LNHNV, CDR2 YYDKDF (reference sequence). Full variable domain (remainder filled in from reference TRBV15 and TRBJ1-2): DAMVIQNPRYQVTQFGKPVTLSCSQTLNHNVMYWYQQKSSQAPKLLFHYYDKDFNNEADTPDNFQSRRPNTSFCFLDIRSPGLGDTAMYLCATSRDVGEGYGYTFGSGTRLTVV.